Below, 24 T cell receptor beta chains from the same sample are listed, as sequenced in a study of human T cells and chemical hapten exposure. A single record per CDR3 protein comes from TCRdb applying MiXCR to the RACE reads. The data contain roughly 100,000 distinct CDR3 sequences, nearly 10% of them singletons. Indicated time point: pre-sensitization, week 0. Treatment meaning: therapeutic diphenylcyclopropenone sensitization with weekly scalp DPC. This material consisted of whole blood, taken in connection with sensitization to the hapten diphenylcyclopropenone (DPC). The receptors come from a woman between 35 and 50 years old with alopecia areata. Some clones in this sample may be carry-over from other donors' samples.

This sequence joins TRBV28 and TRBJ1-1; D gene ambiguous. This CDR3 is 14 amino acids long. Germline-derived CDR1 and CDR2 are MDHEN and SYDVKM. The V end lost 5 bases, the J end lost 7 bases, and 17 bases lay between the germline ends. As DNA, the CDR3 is TGTGCCAGCAGTGCCCCGGGCCAGACCCTTGAAGCTTTCTTT. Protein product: CASSAPGQTLEAFF.

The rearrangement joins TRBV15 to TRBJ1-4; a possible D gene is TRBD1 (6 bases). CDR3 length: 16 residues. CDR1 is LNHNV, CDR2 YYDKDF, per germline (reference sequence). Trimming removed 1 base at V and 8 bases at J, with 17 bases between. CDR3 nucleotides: TGTGCCACCAGCAGAGGGGGAAGGGGGGATCAGGAAAAACTGTTTTTT. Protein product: CATSRGGRGDQEKLFF.

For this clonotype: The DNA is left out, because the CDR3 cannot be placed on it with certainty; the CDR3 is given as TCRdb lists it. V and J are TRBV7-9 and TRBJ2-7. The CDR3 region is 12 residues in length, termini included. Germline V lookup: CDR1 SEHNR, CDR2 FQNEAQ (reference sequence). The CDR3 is CASSLVAIGTAF.

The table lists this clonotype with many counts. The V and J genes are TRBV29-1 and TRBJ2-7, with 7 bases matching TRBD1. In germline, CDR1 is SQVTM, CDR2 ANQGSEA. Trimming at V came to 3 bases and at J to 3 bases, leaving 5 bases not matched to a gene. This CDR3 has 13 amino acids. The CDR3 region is CSVDTAGGYEQYF. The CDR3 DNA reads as TGCAGCGTTGATACAGCAGGGGGCTACGAGCAGTACTTC.

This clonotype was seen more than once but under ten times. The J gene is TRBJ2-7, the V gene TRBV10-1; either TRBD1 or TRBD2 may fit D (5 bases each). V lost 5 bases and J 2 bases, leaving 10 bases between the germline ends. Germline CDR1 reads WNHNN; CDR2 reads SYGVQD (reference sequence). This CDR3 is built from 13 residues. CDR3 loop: CASSSGPTYEQYF. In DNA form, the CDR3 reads TGCGCCAGCAGTTCGGGACCAACCTACGAGCAGTACTTC.

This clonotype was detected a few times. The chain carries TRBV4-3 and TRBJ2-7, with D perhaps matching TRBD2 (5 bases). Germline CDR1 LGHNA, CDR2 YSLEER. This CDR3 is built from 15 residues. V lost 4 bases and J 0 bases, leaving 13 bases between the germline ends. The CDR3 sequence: CASSLLPGSSYEQYF. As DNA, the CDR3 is TGCGCCAGCAGCCTTTTACCGGGAAGCTCCTACGAGCAGTACTTC.

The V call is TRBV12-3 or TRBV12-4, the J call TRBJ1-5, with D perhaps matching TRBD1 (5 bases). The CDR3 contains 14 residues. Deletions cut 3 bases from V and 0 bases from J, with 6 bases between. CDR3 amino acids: CASSFRVSNQPQHF. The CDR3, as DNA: TGTGCCAGCAGTTTCAGGGTTAGCAATCAGCCCCAGCATTTT.

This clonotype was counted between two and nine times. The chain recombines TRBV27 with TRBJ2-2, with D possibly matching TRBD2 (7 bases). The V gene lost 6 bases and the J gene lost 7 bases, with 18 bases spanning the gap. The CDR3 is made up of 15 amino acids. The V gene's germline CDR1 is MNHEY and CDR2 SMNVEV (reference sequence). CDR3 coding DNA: TGTGCCAGCAGGCTTCAAGGGGGGGGCGTCGGGGAGCTGTTTTTT. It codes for CASRLQGGGVGELFF.

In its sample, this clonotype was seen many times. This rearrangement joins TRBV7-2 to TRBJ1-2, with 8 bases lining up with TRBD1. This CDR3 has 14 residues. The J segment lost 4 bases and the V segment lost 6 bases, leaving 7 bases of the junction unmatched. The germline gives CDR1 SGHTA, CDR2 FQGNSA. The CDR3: CASSFQGAGYGYTF. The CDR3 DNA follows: TGTGCCAGCAGTTTCCAGGGGGCCGGCTATGGCTACACCTTC.

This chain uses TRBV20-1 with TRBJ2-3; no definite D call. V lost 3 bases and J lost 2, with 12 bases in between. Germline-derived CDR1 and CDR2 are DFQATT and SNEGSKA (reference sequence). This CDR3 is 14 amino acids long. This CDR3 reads CSARATWLTDTQYF. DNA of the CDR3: TGCAGTGCTAGGGCCACTTGGCTCACAGATACGCAGTATTTT.

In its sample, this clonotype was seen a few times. The CDR3 coding sequence is TGTGCCAGCAGCTCTTCTGTCCCGGGGGACGAGACCCAGTACTTC. This sequence encodes CASSSSVPGDETQYF. The chain carries TRBV7-8 and TRBJ2-5; weak D call: TRBD2 (6 bases). The V and J ends lost 4 bases and 5 bases respectively, with 17 bases between them. CDR1 and CDR2 (germline): SGHVS, FQNEAQ. CDR3 size: 15 residues.

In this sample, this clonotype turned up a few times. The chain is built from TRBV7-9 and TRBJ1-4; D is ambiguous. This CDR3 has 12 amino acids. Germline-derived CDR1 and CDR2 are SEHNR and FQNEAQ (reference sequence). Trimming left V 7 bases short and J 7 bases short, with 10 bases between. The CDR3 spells CASNKWGEKLFF. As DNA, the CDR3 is TGTGCCAGCAATAAATGGGGTGAAAAACTGTTTTTT.

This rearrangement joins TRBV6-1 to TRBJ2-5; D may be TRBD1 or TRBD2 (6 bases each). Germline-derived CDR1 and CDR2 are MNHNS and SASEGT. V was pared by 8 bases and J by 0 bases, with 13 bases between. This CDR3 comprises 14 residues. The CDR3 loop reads CASCHGGYQETQYF. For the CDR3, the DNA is TGTGCCAGCTGTCACGGGGGCTACCAAGAGACCCAGTACTTC.

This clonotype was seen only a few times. The CDR3 sequence is CASSRKDRGDTQYF. The CDR3, as DNA: TGTGCCAGCAGCAGGAAGGACAGGGGAGATACGCAGTATTTT. The rearrangement uses TRBV5-4 and TRBJ2-3; 9 nucleotides match TRBD1. The CDR3 length is 14 residues. Germline CDR1 and CDR2: SGHNT and YYREEE (reference sequence). Germline trimming cut 4 bases from V and 5 bases from J; bases unmatched to any gene: 5. Together with reference TRBV5-4 and TRBJ2-3, the CDR3 gives the full variable domain: ETGVTQSPTHLIKTRGQQVTLRCSSQSGHNTVSWYQQALGQGPQFIFQYYREEENGRGNFPPRFSGLQFPNYSSELNVNALELDDSALYLCASSRKDRGDTQYFGPGTRLTVL.

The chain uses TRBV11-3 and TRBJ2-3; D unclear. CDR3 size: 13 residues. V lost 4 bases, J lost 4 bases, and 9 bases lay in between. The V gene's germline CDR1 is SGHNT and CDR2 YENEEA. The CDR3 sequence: CASSSISSDTQYF. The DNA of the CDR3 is TGTGCCAGCAGCTCCATTTCCTCAGATACGCAGTATTTT.

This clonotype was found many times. The CDR3 DNA reads as TGTGCCAGCAGCTTACCTGGACAGGGGGTTGCAGATACGCAGTATTTT. Amino acids: CASSLPGQGVADTQYF. The chain joins TRBV7-6 to TRBJ2-3; 10 bases fit TRBD1. This CDR3 contains 16 residues. V gave up 2 bases and J gave up 4 bases; unmatched junction bases: 6. The germline CDR1 and CDR2 sequences are SGHVS and FNYEAQ.

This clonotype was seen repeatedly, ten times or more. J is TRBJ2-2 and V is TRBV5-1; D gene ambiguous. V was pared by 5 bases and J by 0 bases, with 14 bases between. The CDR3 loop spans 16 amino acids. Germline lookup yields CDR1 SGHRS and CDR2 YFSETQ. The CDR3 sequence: CASRSPLTANTGELFF. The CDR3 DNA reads TGCGCCAGCAGAAGTCCGCTTACCGCGAACACCGGGGAGCTGTTTTTT.

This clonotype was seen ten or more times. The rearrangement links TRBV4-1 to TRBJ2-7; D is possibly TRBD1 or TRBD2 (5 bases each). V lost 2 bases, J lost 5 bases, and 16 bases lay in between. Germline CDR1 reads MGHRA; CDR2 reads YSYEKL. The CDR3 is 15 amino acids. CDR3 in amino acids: CASSQQSGTVNEQYF. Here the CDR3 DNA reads TGCGCCAGCAGCCAACAATCCGGGACGGTGAACGAGCAGTACTTC.

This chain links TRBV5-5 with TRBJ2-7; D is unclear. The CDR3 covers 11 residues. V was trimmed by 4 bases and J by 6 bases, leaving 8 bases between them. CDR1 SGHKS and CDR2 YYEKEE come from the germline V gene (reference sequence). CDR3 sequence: CASSGISEQYF. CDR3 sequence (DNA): TGTGCCAGCAGCGGGATAAGCGAGCAGTACTTC.

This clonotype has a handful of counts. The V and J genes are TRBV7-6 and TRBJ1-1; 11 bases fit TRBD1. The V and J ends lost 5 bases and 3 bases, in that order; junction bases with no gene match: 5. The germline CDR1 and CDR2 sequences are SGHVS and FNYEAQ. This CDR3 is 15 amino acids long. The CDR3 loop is CASSPDRGRYTEAFF. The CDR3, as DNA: TGTGCCAGCAGCCCGGACAGGGGGCGGTACACTGAAGCTTTCTTT.

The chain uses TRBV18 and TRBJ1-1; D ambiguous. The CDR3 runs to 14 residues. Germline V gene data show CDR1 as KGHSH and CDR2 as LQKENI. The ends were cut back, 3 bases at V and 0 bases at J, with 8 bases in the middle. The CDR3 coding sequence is TGTGCCAGCTCACCGAGGAGACTGAACACTGAAGCTTTCTTT. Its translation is CASSPRRLNTEAFF.

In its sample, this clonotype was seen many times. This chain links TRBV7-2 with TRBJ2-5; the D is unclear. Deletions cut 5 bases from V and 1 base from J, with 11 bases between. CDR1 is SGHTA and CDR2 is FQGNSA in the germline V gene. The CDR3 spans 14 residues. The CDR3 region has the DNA TGTGCCAGCAGCCCTCCGGGCCTCCAAGAGACCCAGTACTTC. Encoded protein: CASSPPGLQETQYF.

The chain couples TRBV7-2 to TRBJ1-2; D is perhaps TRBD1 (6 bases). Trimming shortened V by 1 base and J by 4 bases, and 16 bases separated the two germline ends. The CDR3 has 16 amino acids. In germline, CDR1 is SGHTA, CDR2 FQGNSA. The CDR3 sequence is CASSLVPGAGLYGYTF. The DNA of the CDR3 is TGTGCCAGCAGCTTAGTGCCGGGGGCGGGCCTCTATGGCTACACCTTC. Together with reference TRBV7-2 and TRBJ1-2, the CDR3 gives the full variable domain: GAGVSQSPSNKVTEKGKDVELRCDPISGHTALYWYRQSLGQGLEFLIYFQGNSAPDKSGLPSDRFSAERTGGSVSTLTIQRTQQEDSAVYLCASSLVPGAGLYGYTFGSGTRLTVV.

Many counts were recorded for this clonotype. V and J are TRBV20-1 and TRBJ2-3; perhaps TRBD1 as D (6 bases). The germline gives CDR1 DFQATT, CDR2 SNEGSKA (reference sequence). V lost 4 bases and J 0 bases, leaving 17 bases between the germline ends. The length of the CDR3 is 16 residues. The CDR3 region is CSATLGGFLSTDTQYF. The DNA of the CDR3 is TGCAGTGCTACACTAGGGGGTTTTCTGAGCACAGATACGCAGTATTTT.